These T cell receptor beta chains were read from a single sample in a study of T cells in Graves' hyperthyroidism and ophthalmopathy. TCRdb used MiXCR to reprocess the multiplex PCR reads, holding one entry per CDR3 protein. This table has about 600,000 distinct CDR3 sequences, approximately 15% appearing once. Sequencing used blood. The receptors were sampled from a woman aged 35 to 49 with Graves' ophthalmopathy. The conserved cysteine and the conserved F or W are not part of the CDR3 here.

v_call cdr3_aa
TRBV6-1 ASGGPNTGELF
TRBV7-9 ASSLIVRGAPHNEQF
TRBV7-8 ASSLAPSSHNEQF
TRBV16 ASSPTHYAFEAF
TRBV12-3/TRBV12-4 ASSSEGAYT
TRBV7-2 ASSPGLAGPQETQY
TRBV7-9 ASSLSTSGNYEQY
TRBV2 ASSPDNWVMNYGYT
TRBV5-5 ASSLNSWGAGLNTEAF
TRBV7-8 ASSLGGDGYNEQF
TRBV27 ASRDGGGGRETQY
TRBV10-2 ASGQGAPDTQY
TRBV5-1 ASSPRGSYEQF
TRBV6-2/TRBV6-3 ASSPTPTWGKLF
TRBV6-5 ASSYATFGQGSGANVLT
TRBV10-3 AISEGPQAF
TRBV20-1 SAPDPSGRALADTQY
TRBV27 ASSLQGTPCNEQF